This T cell receptor (beta chain) was documented in a study of T cells in Graves' hyperthyroidism and ophthalmopathy. The CDR3 regions of TCR beta were amplified from RNA transcripts. HTBI primers were employed in a first-round RT-PCR of the TCR CDR3. TCRdb called the multiplex PCR reads again in MiXCR, with one record for every CDR3 protein. The table lists just under 750,000 distinct CDR3 sequences, about 35% of them singletons. Per the germline V gene, CDR1 is SGHTS and CDR2 is YDEGEE. With 2 bases removed from V and 0 bases from J, the gap between germline ends came to 5 bases. CDR3 size: 13 residues.

The chain couples TRBV5-8 to TRBJ2-5; D is undetermined. The specimen was blood. The sequence derives from a woman aged 40 to 50 with Graves' hyperthyroidism. The CDR3: CASSFRYQETQYF. CDR3 sequence (DNA): TGTGCCAGCAGCTTTAGGTACCAAGAGACCCAGTACTTC.